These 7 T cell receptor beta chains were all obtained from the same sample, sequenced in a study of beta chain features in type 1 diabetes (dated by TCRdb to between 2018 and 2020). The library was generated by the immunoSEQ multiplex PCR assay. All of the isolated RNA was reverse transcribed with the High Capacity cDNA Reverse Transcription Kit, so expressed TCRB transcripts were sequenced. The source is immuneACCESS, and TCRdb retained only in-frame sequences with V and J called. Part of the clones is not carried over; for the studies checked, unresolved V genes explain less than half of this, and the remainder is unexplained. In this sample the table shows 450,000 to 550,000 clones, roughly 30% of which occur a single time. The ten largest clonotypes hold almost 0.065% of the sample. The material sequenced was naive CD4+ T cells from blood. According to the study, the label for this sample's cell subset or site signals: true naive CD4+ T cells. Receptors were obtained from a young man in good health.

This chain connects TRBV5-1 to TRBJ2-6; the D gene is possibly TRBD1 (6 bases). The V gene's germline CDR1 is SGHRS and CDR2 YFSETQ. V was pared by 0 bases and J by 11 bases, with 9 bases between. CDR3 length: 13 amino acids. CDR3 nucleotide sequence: TGCGCCAGCAGCTTGGATGGGACACACGTCCTGACTTTC. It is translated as CASSLDGTHVLTF. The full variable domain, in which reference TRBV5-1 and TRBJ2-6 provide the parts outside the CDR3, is KAGVTQTPRYLIKTRGQQVTLSCSPISGHRSVSWYQQTPGQGLQFLFEYFSETQRNKGNFPGRFSGRQFSNSRSEMNVSTLELGDSALYLCASSLDGTHVLTFGAGSRLTVL.

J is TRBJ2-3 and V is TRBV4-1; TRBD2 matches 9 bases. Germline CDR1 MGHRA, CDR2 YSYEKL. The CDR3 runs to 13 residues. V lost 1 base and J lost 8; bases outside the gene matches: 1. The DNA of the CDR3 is TGCGCCAGCAGCCAAGTGCGGGGGGGTACGCAGTATTTT. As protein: CASSQVRGGTQYF.

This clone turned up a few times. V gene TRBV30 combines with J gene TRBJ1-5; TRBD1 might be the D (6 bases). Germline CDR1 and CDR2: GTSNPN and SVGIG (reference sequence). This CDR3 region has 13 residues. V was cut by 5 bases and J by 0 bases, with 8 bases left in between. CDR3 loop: CAWQDSSNQPQHF. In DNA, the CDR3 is TGTGCCTGGCAGGACAGTAGCAATCAGCCCCAGCATTTT.

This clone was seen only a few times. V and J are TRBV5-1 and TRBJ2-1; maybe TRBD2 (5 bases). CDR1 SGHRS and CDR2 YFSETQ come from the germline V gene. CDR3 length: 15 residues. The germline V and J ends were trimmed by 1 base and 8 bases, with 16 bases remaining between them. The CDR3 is CASSLSWEPRDEQFF. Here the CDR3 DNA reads TGCGCCAGCAGCTTGTCGTGGGAGCCTCGGGATGAGCAGTTCTTC.

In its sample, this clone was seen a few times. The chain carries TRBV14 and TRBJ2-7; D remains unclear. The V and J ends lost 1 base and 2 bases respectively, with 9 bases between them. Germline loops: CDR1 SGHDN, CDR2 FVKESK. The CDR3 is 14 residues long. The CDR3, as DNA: TGTGCCAGCAGCCAAGGGAGACGGGCCTACGAGCAGTACTTC. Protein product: CASSQGRRAYEQYF. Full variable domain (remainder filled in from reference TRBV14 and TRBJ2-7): EAGVTQFPSHSVIEKGQTVTLRCDPISGHDNLYWYRRVMGKEIKFLLHFVKESKQDESGMPNNRFLAERTGGTYSTLKVQPAELEDSGVYFCASSQGRRAYEQYFGPGTRLTVT.

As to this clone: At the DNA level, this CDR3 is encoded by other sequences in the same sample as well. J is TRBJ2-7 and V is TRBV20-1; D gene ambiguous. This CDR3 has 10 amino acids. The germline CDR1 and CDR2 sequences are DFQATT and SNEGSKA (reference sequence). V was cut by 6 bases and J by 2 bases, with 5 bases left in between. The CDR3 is CSAGPYEQYF. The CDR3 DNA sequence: TGCAGTGCAGGACCCTACGAGCAGTACTTC.

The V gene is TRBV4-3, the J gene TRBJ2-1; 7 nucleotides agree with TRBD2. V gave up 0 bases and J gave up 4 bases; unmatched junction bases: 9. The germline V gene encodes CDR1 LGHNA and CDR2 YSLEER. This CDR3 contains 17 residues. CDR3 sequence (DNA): TGCGCCAGCAGCCAAGAACTGGGGAGCGGGATGTACAATGAGCAGTTCTTC. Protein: CASSQELGSGMYNEQFF.